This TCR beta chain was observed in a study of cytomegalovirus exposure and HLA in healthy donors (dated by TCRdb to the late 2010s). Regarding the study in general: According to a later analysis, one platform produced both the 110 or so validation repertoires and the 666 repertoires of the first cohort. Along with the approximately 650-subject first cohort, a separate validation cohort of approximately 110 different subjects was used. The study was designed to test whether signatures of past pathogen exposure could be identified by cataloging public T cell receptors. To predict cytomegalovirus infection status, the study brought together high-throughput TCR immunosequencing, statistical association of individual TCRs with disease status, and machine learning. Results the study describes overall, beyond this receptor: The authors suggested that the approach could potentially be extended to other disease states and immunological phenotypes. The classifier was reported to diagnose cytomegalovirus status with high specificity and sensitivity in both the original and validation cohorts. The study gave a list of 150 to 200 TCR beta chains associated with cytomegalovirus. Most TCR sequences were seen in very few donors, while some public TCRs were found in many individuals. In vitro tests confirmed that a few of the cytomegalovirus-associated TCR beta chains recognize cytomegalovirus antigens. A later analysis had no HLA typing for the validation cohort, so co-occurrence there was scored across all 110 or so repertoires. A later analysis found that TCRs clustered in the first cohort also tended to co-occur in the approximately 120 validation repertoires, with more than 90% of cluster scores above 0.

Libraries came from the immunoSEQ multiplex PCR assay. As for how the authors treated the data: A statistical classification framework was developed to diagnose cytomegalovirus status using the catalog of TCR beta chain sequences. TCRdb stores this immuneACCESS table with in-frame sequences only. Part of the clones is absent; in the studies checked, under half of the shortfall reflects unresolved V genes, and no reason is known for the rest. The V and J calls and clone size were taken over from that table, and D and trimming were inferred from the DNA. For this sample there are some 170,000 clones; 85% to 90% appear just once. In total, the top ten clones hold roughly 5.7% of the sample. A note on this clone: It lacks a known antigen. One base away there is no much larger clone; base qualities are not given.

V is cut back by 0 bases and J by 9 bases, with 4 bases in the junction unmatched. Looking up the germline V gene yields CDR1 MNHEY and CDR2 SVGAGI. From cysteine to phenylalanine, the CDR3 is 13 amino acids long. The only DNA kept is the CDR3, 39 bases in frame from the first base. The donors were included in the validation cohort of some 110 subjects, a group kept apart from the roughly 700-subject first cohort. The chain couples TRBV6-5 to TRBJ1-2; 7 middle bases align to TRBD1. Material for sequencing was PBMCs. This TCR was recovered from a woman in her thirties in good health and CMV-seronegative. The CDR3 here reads CASSYSRGLSYTF. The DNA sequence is TGTGCCAGCAGTTACTCGAGGGGGCTTAGCTACACCTTC.